This entry features one T cell receptor (beta chain) sequence. The CDR3 runs to 15 residues. Germline CDR1 reads SGHRS; CDR2 reads YFSETQ. V trimming: 4 bases; J trimming: 4 bases; junction bases outside the gene matches: 10. Repertoires were generated with immunoSEQ multiplex PCR, while TCRdb's copy carries only in-frame clones and drops some. This table holds 60,000 to 75,000 clones, 87% found once. The data were obtained in a study of blood T cell repertoires in COVID-19. The chain carries TRBV5-1 and TRBJ1-1, with 7 bases fitting TRBD1. The origin of this receptor is an elderly woman with acute or convalescent COVID-19. What was sequenced was peripheral blood. CDR3 bases: TGCGCCAGCAGCCTACGAGTGGGACAGACCACTGAAGCTTTCTTT. It encodes CASSLRVGQTTEAFF. Drawing the rest from reference TRBV5-1 and TRBJ1-1, the complete variable domain is KAGVTQTPRYLIKTRGQQVTLSCSPISGHRSVSWYQQTPGQGLQFLFEYFSETQRNKGNFPGRFSGRQFSNSRSEMNVSTLELGDSALYLCASSLRVGQTTEAFFGQGTRLTVV.